The 15 T cell receptor beta chains below were found in one sample sequenced in a study of shared clonotypes between healthy human individuals. Libraries were prepared by immunoSEQ multiplex PCR; TCRdb keeps only in-frame clonotypes and omits some of them. The table includes about 450,000 clones, 79% detected once. Sequenced sample: PBMCs. The receptor set was obtained from a woman in her thirties or forties in good health. Some clones in this sample may be carry-over from other donors' samples.

This rearrangement joins TRBV7-2 to TRBJ1-4; 9 bases align to TRBD1. After removal of 5 bases from V and 5 bases from J, the junction contained 6 bases not matched to a gene. Germline V gene lookup returns CDR1 SGHTA and CDR2 FQGNSA. The length of the CDR3 is 15 residues. The chain's CDR3 is CASSPTGTGNEKLFF. Written as DNA, the CDR3 is TGTGCCAGCAGCCCAACTGGGACAGGGAATGAAAAACTGTTTTTT.

This clone was counted a few times. The chain has TRBV19 and TRBJ1-5; 8 positions agree with TRBD1. The CDR3 totals 15 residues. Per the germline V gene, CDR1 is LNHDA and CDR2 is SQIVND (reference sequence). V lost 1 base to trimming and J lost 3 bases; unmatched junction nucleotides: 2. The chain's CDR3 is CASSIATGDNQPQHF. Written as DNA, the CDR3 is TGTGCCAGTAGTATAGCGACAGGGGACAATCAGCCCCAGCATTTT. Filled out from reference TRBV19 and TRBJ1-5, the complete variable domain reads DGGITQSPKYLFRKEGQNVTLSCEQNLNHDAMYWYRQDPGQGLRLIYYSQIVNDFQKGDIAEGYSVSREKKESFPLTVTSAQKNPTAFYLCASSIATGDNQPQHFGDGTRLSIL.

The V and J genes are TRBV18 and TRBJ1-1; 8 bases are shared with TRBD1. CDR1 KGHSH and CDR2 LQKENI come from the germline V gene. This CDR3 spans 15 amino acids. The ends lost 3 bases at V and 0 bases at J; junction bases unmatched: 3. In nucleotides, the CDR3 is TGTGCCAGCTCACCCGGGACAGGCTTGAACACTGAAGCTTTCTTT. Protein: CASSPGTGLNTEAFF. The complete variable domain, with remaining parts taken from reference TRBV18 and TRBJ1-1, reads NAGVMQNPRHLVRRRGQEARLRCSPMKGHSHVYWYRQLPEEGLKFMVYLQKENIIDESGMPKERFSAEFPKEGPSILRIQQVVRGDSAAYFCASSPGTGLNTEAFFGQGTRLTVV.

The chain's CDR3 is CASSPRIAGVDEQFF. The CDR3 bases are TGTGCCAGCAGCCCCCGGATAGCGGGAGTGGATGAGCAGTTCTTC. The rearrangement links TRBV14 to TRBJ2-1; 9 nucleotides match TRBD2. The CDR3 sequence is 15 residues long. The V gene's germline CDR1 is SGHDN and CDR2 FVKESK. V lost 4 bases to trimming and J lost 8 bases; unmatched junction nucleotides: 9.

V usage is TRBV16 and J usage is TRBJ1-4, with 9 bases fitting TRBD1. Germline V lookup: CDR1 KGHSY, CDR2 FQNENV. The ends lost 4 bases at V and 8 bases at J; junction bases unmatched: 14. CDR3 length: 17 amino acids. CDR3 loop: CASSRVPGQGREEKLFF. DNA for the CDR3: TGTGCCAGCAGCCGCGTCCCGGGACAGGGACGGGAAGAAAAACTGTTTTTT.

As to this clone: An end of the junction does not agree with germline; a read error may underlie this. The sample contains more than one DNA sequence encoding this CDR3. This chain uses TRBV5-1 with TRBJ1-4; D not certain. The CDR3 spans 15 residues. Germline V gives CDR1 SGHRS, CDR2 YFSETQ. The CDR3 nucleotides are TGCGCCAGCAGTGATTCCACCGGGTCTAACGAAAAACTGTTTTTT. Protein: CASSDSTGSNEKLFF.

This clone was recorded a few times. The J gene is TRBJ1-2, the V gene TRBV28; possible D gene TRBD1, 5 bases. CDR3 length equals 11 residues. The V end was cut by 4 bases, the J end by 7 bases, with 7 bases between. Germline V gene lookup returns CDR1 MDHEN and CDR2 SYDVKM. Here the CDR3 reads CASSSTVGYTF. The CDR3 coding sequence is TGTGCCAGCAGTTCGACAGTTGGCTACACCTTC.

The rearrangement links TRBV7-2 to TRBJ2-3, with 15 bases lining up with TRBD2. The V and J ends lost 4 bases and 5 bases, in that order; junction bases with no gene match: 10. The CDR3 is made up of 18 amino acids. The V gene's germline CDR1 is SGHTA and CDR2 FQGNSA. CDR3 DNA: TGTGCCAGCAGCTCCTTTCGGGGACTAGCGGGAGGTAAAGATACGCAGTATTTT. It specifies CASSSFRGLAGGKDTQYF.

The rearrangement joins TRBV27 to TRBJ2-1, with D possibly matching TRBD1 (6 bases). Trimming removed 0 bases from V and 5 bases from J, with 11 bases in between. Germline V gene lookup returns CDR1 MNHEY and CDR2 SMNVEV (reference sequence). The length of the CDR3 is 15 residues. The CDR3, as DNA: TGTGCCAGCAGTTTATCTGGACAGTACCACAATGAGCAGTTCTTC. Translation gives CASSLSGQYHNEQFF.

The chain recombines TRBV25-1 with TRBJ1-3; D is undetermined. Deletions cut 0 bases from V and 0 bases from J, with 6 bases between. The CDR3 sequence is 15 residues long. Germline V gene lookup returns CDR1 MGHDK and CDR2 SYGVNS. In DNA form, the CDR3 reads TGTGCCAGCAGTGAATATGGGGTCTCTGGAAACACCATATATTTT. Translating it yields CASSEYGVSGNTIYF.

The chain couples TRBV28 to TRBJ2-1; a weak D match, TRBD2 (6 bases). The germline gives CDR1 MDHEN, CDR2 SYDVKM. Trimming stripped 6 bases from V and 7 bases from J, with 19 bases between. The CDR3 loop spans 15 amino acids. In DNA, the CDR3 is TGTGCCAGCAGCCCTTTGACCCTAGCGCCTAATGAGCAGTTCTTC. Translated: CASSPLTLAPNEQFF.

Regarding this clone: The identical CDR3 is also encoded by other nucleotide sequences in the sample. The chain employs TRBV11-1 and TRBJ2-7; 9 positions match TRBD1. Germline V lookup: CDR1 SGHAT, CDR2 FQDESV (reference sequence). V gave up 3 bases and J gave up 4 bases; unmatched junction bases: 4. The CDR3 sequence is 14 residues long. The CDR3 nucleotides read TGTGCCAGCAGCTTCCGGGACAGGGTGTACGAGCAGTACTTC. Translated, it gives CASSFRDRVYEQYF.

The table lists this clone with many counts. The chain joins TRBV30 to TRBJ1-6; D call uncertain. Trimming shortened V by 4 bases and J by 8 bases, and 12 bases separated the two germline ends. This CDR3 is built from 13 residues. Germline lookup yields CDR1 GTSNPN and CDR2 SVGIG (reference sequence). The CDR3 region has the DNA TGTGCCTGGAATTTGGCAGTACATTCACCCCTCCACTTT. This encodes CAWNLAVHSPLHF.

The chain uses TRBV10-3 and TRBJ1-2, with no clear D. The CDR3 has 15 amino acids. V was clipped by 4 bases and J by 6 bases, with 18 bases between them. Germline loops: CDR1 ENHRY, CDR2 SYGVKD. CDR3 bases: TGTGCCATCAGTGGTGAGGGTCCTGAGGTAGATGGCTACACCTTC. It encodes CAISGEGPEVDGYTF.

The V gene is TRBV7-3, the J gene TRBJ2-1; 7 nucleotides line up with TRBD1. V lost 1 base to trimming and J lost 4 bases; unmatched junction nucleotides: 4. Germline V gene data show CDR1 as SGHTA and CDR2 as FQGTGA. The CDR3 length is 15 residues. As DNA, the CDR3 is TGTGCCAGCAGCTTAAACAGGGGTGAATACAATGAGCAGTTCTTC. Its protein is CASSLNRGEYNEQFF.